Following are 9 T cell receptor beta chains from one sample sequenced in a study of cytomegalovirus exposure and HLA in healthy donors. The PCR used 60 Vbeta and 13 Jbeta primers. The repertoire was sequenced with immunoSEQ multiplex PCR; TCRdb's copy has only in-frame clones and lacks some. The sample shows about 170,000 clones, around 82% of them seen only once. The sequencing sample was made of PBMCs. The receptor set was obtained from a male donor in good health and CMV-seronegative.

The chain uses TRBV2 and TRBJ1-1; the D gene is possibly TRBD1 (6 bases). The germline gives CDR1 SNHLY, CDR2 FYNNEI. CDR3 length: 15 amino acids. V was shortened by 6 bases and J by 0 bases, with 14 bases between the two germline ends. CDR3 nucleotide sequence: TGTGCCAGCAGGCAAGGACAGACCATGAACACTGAAGCTTTCTTT. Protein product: CASRQGQTMNTEAFF.

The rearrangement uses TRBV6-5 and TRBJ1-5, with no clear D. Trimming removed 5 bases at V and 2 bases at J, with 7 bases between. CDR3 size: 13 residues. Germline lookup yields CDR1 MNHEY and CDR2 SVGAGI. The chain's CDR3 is CASSGRGNQPQHF. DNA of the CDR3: TGTGCCAGCAGTGGGAGAGGCAATCAGCCCCAGCATTTT.

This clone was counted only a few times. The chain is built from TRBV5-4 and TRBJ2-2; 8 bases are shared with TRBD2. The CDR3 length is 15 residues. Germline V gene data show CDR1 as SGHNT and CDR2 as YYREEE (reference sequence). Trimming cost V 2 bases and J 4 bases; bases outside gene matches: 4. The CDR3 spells CASSLAGAGTGELFF. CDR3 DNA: TGTGCCAGCAGCTTAGCGGGGGCGGGCACCGGGGAGCTGTTTTTT.

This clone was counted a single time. For the CDR3, the DNA is TGTGCCAGCAGCGTTACGAGGGAAGCGCCGCTTAACTATGGCTACACCTTC. As protein: CASSVTREAPLNYGYTF. The chain carries TRBV9 and TRBJ1-2, with D uncertain. The CDR3 sequence is 17 residues long. Trimming pared 2 bases from V and 1 base from J, leaving 18 bases between. Germline V gene data show CDR1 as SGDLS and CDR2 as YYNGEE.

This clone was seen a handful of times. The CDR3 region is CASSTGTGNEQYF. DNA of the CDR3: TGTGCCAGCTCTACCGGGACAGGGAACGAGCAGTACTTC. The V gene is TRBV18, the J gene TRBJ2-7; 9 bases agree with TRBD1. The CDR3 sequence is 13 residues long. CDR1 and CDR2 (germline): KGHSH, LQKENI. With V trimmed by 6 bases and J by 5 bases, 5 bases remained unmatched.

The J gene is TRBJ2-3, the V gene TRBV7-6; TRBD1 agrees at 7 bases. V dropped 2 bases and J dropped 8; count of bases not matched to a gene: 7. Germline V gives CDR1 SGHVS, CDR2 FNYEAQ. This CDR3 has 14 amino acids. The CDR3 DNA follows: TGTGCCAGCAGCTTAAGACAGGGAGAGGCTACGCAGTATTTT. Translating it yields CASSLRQGEATQYF.

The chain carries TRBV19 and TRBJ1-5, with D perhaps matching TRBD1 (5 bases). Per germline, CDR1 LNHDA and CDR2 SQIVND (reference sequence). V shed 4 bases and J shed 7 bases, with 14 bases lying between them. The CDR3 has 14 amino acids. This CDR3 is CASSSREARQPQHF. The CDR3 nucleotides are TGTGCCAGTAGTAGCAGGGAGGCTAGGCAGCCCCAGCATTTT.

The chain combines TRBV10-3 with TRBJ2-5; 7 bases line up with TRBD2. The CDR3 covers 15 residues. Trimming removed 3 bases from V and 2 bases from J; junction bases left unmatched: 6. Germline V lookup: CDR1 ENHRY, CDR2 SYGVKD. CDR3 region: CAISEGRDSQETQYF. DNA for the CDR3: TGTGCCATCAGTGAAGGGAGGGACTCACAAGAGACCCAGTACTTC.

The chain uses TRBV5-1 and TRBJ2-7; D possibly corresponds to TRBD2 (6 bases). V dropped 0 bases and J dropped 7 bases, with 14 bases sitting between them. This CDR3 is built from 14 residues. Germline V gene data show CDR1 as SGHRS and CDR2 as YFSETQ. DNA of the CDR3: TGCGCCAGCAGCTTGGTAGCGGAGAAGGGTGAGCAGTACTTC. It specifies CASSLVAEKGEQYF.